This TCR beta chain was profiled in a study of blood T cell repertoires in COVID-19. In germline, CDR1 is LNHDA, CDR2 SQIVND (reference sequence). The CDR3 spans 15 residues. V lost 8 bases to trimming and J lost 0 bases, with 14 bases between them. Produced via immunoSEQ multiplex PCR; TCRdb's table is partial and in-frame only. Of 200,000 to 300,000 clones in the sample, approximately 84% were seen once. The J gene is TRBJ1-5, the V gene TRBV19, with D maybe TRBD1 (5 bases). Source material: PBMCs or T cells enriched from blood (not recorded which). This sequence was found in a man aged 40-55 years who had recovered from COVID-19. The CDR3 DNA reads as TGTGCCAGTCAGTGGGGCAGTTATAGCAATCAGCCCCAGCATTTT. Its protein product is CASQWGSYSNQPQHF. Supplemented by reference TRBV19 and TRBJ1-5, the full variable domain reads DGGITQSPKYLFRKEGQNVTLSCEQNLNHDAMYWYRQDPGQGLRLIYYSQIVNDFQKGDIAEGYSVSREKKESFPLTVTSAQKNPTAFYLCASQWGSYSNQPQHFGDGTRLSIL.